The source of this T cell receptor beta chain is a study of human T cells and chemical hapten exposure. Overall study context: Patients received weekly diphenylcyclopropenone doses to the scalp throughout the roughly 24-week study. Affected patients, primarily female, had alopecia areata, totalis or universalis.

This clonotype appeared many times. Time point: pre-sensitization, week 0. Stated treatment: therapeutic diphenylcyclopropenone sensitization with weekly scalp DPC. As handled by the study authors: Sampled TCR counts reached a median of roughly 100,000 per sample, with values ranging from roughly 20,000 to 750,000. In TCRdb, the RACE reads were re-called with MiXCR into one record per CDR3 protein. The V and J calls follow TCRdb's processing rather than the paper's. The sample lists fewer than 300,000 distinct CDR3 sequences, about 8.6% occurring once. The CDR3 covers 16 residues. Germline V lookup: CDR1 SGHTA, CDR2 FQGNSA. V lost 1 base to trimming and J lost 7 bases; unmatched junction nucleotides: 7.

The J gene is TRBJ2-1, the V gene TRBV7-2; 10 bases are a match to TRBD2. This clonotype was sampled from a woman between 40 and 50 years old with alopecia areata. Some clones in this sample may be carry-over from other donors' samples. The source was whole blood, collected in connection with sensitization to the hapten diphenylcyclopropenone (DPC). The CDR3 DNA sequence: TGTGCCAGCAGCTTAGTTGCTAGCGGGAGTGGTAATGAGCAGTTCTTC. Its protein is CASSLVASGSGNEQFF. The full variable domain, in which reference TRBV7-2 and TRBJ2-1 provide the parts outside the CDR3, is GAGVSQSPSNKVTEKGKDVELRCDPISGHTALYWYRQSLGQGLEFLIYFQGNSAPDKSGLPSDRFSAERTGGSVSTLTIQRTQQEDSAVYLCASSLVASGSGNEQFFGPGTRLTVL.